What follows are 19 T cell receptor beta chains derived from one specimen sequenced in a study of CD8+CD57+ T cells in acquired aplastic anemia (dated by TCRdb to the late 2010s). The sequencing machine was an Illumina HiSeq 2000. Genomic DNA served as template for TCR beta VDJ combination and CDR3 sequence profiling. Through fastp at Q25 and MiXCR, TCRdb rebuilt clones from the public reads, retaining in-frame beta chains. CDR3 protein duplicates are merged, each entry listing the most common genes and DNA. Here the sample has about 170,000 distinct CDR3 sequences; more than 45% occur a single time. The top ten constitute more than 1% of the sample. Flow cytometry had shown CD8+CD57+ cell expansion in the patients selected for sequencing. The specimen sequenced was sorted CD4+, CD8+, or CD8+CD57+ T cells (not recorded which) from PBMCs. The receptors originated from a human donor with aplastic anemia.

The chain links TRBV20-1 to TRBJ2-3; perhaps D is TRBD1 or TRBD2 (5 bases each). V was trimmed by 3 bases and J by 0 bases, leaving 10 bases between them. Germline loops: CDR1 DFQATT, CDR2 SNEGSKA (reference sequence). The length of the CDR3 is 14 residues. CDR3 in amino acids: CSASIGASTDTQYF. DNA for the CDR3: TGCAGTGCTAGTATCGGGGCCAGCACAGATACGCAGTATTTT.

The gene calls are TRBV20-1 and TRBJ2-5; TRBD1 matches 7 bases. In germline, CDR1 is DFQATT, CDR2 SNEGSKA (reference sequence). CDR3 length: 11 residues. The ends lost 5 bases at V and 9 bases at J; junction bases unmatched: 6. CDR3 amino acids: CSAPGQAAQYF. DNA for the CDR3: TGCAGTGCTCCCGGACAGGCAGCCCAGTACTTC.

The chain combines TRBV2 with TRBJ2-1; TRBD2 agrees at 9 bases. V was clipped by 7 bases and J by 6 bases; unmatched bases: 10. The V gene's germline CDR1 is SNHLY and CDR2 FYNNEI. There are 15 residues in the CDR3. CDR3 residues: CASTPQAGGTNEQFF. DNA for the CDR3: TGTGCCAGCACTCCACAAGCGGGGGGAACCAATGAGCAGTTCTTC.

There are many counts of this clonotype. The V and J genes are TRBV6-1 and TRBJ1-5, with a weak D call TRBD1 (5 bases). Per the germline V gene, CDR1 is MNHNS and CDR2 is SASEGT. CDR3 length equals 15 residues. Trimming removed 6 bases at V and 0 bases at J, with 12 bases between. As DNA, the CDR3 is TGTGCCAGCAGCCCCGGGACGGATAGCAATCAGCCCCAGCATTTT. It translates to CASSPGTDSNQPQHF.

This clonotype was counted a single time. CDR3 coding DNA: TGCAGTGCTAGTCCACAGCGGGAGGGCCCAGATACGCAGTATTTT. Translating gives CSASPQREGPDTQYF. The rearrangement links TRBV20-1 to TRBJ2-3; TRBD2 agrees at 10 bases. The CDR3 contains 15 residues. Germline CDR1 and CDR2: DFQATT and SNEGSKA (reference sequence). The ends lost 3 bases at V and 4 bases at J; junction bases unmatched: 7.

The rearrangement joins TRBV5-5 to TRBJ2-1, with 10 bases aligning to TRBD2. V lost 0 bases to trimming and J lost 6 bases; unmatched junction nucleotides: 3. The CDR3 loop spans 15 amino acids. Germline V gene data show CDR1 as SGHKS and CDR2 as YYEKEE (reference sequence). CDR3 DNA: TGTGCCAGCAGCTTGGCTAGCGGGGGACGCAATGAGCAGTTCTTC. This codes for CASSLASGGRNEQFF.

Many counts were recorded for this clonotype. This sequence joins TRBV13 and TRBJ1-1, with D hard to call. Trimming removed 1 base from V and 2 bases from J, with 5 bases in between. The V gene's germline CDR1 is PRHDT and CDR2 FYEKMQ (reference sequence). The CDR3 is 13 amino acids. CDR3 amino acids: CASSLVENTEAFF. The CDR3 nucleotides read TGTGCCAGCAGCTTAGTTGAAAACACTGAAGCTTTCTTT. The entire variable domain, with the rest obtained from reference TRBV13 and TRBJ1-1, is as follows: AAGVIQSPRHLIKEKRETATLKCYPIPRHDTVYWYQQGPGQDPQFLISFYEKMQSDKGSIPDRFSAQQFSDYHSELNMSSLELGDSALYFCASSLVENTEAFFGQGTRLTVV.

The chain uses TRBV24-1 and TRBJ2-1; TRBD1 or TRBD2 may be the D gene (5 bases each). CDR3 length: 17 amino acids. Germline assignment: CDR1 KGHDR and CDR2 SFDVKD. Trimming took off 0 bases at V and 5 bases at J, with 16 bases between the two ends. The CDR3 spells CATSDLGGEGSHNEQFF. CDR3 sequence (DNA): TGTGCCACCAGTGATTTGGGGGGTGAGGGATCTCACAATGAGCAGTTCTTC.

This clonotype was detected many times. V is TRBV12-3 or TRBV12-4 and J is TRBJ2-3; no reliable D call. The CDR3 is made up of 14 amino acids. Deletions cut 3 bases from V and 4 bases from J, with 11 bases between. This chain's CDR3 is CASSFYGFSDTQYF. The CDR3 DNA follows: TGTGCCAGCAGTTTTTATGGGTTCTCAGATACGCAGTATTTT.

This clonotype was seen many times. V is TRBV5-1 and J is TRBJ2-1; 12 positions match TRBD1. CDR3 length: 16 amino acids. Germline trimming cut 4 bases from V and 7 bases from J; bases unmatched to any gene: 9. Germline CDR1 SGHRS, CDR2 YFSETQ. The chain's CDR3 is CASSLGTGGAGNEQFF. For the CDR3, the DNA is TGCGCCAGCAGCCTAGGGACAGGGGGCGCGGGGAATGAGCAGTTCTTC.

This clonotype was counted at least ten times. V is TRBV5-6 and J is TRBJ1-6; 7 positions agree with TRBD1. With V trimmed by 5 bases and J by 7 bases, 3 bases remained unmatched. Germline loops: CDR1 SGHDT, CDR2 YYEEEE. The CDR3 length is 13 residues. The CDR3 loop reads CASSRTGNSPLHF. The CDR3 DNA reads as TGTGCCAGCAGTAGGACAGGAAATTCACCCCTCCACTTT.

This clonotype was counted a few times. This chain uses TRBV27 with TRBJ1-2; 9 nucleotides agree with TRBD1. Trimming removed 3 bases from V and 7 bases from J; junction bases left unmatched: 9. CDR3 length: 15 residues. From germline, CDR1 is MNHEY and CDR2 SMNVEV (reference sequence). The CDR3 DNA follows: TGTGCCAGCAGTTTCCTCGGGACAGGGAGGGGTGGCTACACCTTC. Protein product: CASSFLGTGRGGYTF.

CDR3 in amino acids: CASSLASGTGGYEQYF. DNA of the CDR3: TGTGCCAGCAGCTTGGCCTCCGGGACAGGGGGCTACGAGCAGTACTTC. The rearrangement joins TRBV25-1 to TRBJ2-7, with 11 bases that match TRBD1. J gave up 3 bases and V 6 bases, and 10 bases lay outside the gene matches. Germline V CDR1 and CDR2: MGHDK, SYGVNS. CDR3 length: 16 amino acids.

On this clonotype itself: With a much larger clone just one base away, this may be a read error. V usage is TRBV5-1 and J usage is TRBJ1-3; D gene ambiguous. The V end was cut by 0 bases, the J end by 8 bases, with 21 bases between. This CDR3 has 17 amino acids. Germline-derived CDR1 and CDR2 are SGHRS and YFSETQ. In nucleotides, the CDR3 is TGCGCCAGCAGCTTGGCCCGCGGGGTAGGAGCCGGAGACACCATATATTTT. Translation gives CASSLARGVGAGDTIYF.

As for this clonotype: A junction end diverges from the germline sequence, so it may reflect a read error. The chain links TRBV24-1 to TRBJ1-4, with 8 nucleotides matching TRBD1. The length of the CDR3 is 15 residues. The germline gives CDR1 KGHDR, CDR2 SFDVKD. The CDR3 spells CATSGSGGEREKLFF. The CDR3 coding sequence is TGTGCCACCAGTGGTTCAGGGGGCGAGAGGGAAAAACTGTTCTTT.

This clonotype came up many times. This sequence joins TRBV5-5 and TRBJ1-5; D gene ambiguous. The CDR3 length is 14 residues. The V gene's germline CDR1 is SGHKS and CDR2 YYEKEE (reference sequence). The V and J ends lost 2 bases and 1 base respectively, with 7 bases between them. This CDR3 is CASSFHNSNQPQHF. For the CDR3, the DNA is TGTGCCAGCAGCTTCCATAACAGCAATCAGCCCCAGCATTTT.

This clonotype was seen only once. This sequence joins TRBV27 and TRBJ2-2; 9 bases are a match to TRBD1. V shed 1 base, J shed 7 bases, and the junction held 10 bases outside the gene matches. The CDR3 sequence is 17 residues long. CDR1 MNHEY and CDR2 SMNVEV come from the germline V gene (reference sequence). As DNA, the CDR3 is TGTGCCAGCAGTTTATATGCCGGGACAGGGTTTAGCGGGGAGCTGTTTTTT. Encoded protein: CASSLYAGTGFSGELFF.

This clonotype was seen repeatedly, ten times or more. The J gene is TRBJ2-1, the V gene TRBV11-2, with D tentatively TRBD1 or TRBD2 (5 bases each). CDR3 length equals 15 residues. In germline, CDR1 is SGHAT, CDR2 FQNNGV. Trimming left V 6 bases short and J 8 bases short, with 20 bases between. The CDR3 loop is CASRKGWGSSDEQFF. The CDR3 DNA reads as TGTGCCAGCAGAAAGGGTTGGGGGAGTAGCGATGAGCAGTTCTTC.

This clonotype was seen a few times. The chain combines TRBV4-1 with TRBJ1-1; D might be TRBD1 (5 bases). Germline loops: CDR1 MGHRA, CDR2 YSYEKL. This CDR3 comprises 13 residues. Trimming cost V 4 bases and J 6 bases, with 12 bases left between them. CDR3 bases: TGCGCCAGCAGCCTCCCCCGGGGGGCTGAAGCTTTCTTT. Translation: CASSLPRGAEAFF.